This entry features one TCR beta chain sequence. The antigen is unknown. The genes are named according to mouse. The read is 1 residue too short to cover the CDR3 end, so that end is filled in from the germline J gene. This sample stems from a study of tissue T cells after allogeneic stem cell transplantation. General study results and limits: Shared clones across patients were few; motif clustering revealed tissue-specific shared signatures.

Germline values: CDR1 NNHNN, CDR2 SYGAGS (reference sequence). The CDR3 length is 11 residues. V was cut by 1 base and J by 1 base, with 0 bases left in between. The protocol was immunoSEQ multiplex PCR, while the TCRdb copy is restricted to in-frame clones and leaves out a portion. The sample has about 22,000 clones, around 63% seen once. The sample was blood. The receptor comes from a female BALB/c mouse in good health. The MHC haplotype recorded for the strain is H2-d. The V call is TRBV13-2, the J call TRBJ2-7; D call uncertain. The CDR3 bases that were read are TGTGCCAGCGGTGATTCCTATGAACAGTAC. Its protein is CASGDSYEQY. The CDR3 reads in full as CASGDSYEQYF.